This T cell receptor beta chain was identified in a study of CD8 T cells in Susac syndrome. General study results and limits: Only a relatively small number of individuals were included in the TCR sequencing and HLA analysis.

Isolation of CD8+ and CD4+ T cells was performed negatively, whereas enrichment of TEMRA cells was done by FACS. The CDR3 runs 15 residues. With 4 bases removed from V and 8 bases from J, the gap between germline ends came to 20 bases. The germline V gene has CDR1 SGDLS and CDR2 YYNGEE. RNA was extracted with the RNeasy kit, and a quantity of roughly 0.5 to 1 ug was reverse transcribed using random hexamers. TCRdb reprocessed the immunoSEQ multiplex PCR reads via MiXCR and lists one record per CDR3 protein. The sample contains approximately 210,000 distinct CDR3 sequences, approximately 94% of which appear only once. Regarding this clonotype: The antigen is unknown.

The chain recombines TRBV9 with TRBJ2-3, with D perhaps TRBD2 (6 bases). The source of this sequence is a human donor with Susac syndrome. The source material was CD4+ T cells from PBMCs. CDR3 DNA: TGTGCCAGCAGCTTACGTGAGACGGGGACTGGTACGCAGTATTTT. Its protein product is CASSLRETGTGTQYF.